This T cell receptor (beta chain) was captured in a study of shared clonotypes between healthy human individuals. Points from the study as a whole: The study generally estimated greater richness for naive than memory subsets.

Germline V CDR1 and CDR2: GTSNPN, SVGIG (reference sequence). This CDR3 is built from 15 residues. Between the trimmed V and J ends, which lost 2 bases and 5 bases, there was a span of 18 bases. CD45RO negativity and positive selection for CCR7 defined naive CD8 cells, a population that excluded terminally differentiated effector memory CD45RA+ cells. As to this clone: Its antigen is currently unknown.

Generated by immunoSEQ multiplex PCR, the TCRdb table keeps only in-frame clones and is missing some. The top ten clones hold approximately 0.2% of a sample with hundreds of thousands of clones, about 96% of them seen once. V usage is TRBV30 and J usage is TRBJ1-2; possible D gene TRBD1, 6 bases. The origin of this receptor is a man younger than 40 in good health. Sequencing was done on a sample of naive CD8+ T cells sorted from blood. The CDR3 coding sequence is TGTGCCTGGAGTCAGTTGCCTGAACAGGGATATGGCTACACCTTC. It specifies CAWSQLPEQGYGYTF.